What follows is one T cell receptor beta chain and its context. Its cognate antigen has yet to be identified. One base away there is no much larger clone; base qualities are not given. These data are taken from a study of OX40 agonist ivuxolimab in advanced cancers. In terms of the full investigation: Ivuxolimab was an agonistic, fully human IgG2 monoclonal antibody directed against OX40 (CD134), a costimulatory receptor. Intravenous ivuxolimab was administered to patients every 2 weeks at six dose levels: 0.01, 0.1, 0.3, 1.5, 3 and 10 mg/kg. Of the roughly 51 patients in dose escalation, around 20 had hepatocellular carcinoma, some 15 had melanoma, 9 had renal cell carcinoma and 9 had head and neck cancer. In the dose-escalation cohort, 75% to 85% of patients were male, and the mean age was around 60 years with a range of roughly 23 to 79. Patients were allowed to have had prior anti-PD-1, anti-PD-L1 or anti-CTLA-4 therapy, and more than 30% of the dose-escalation patients had previously received checkpoint inhibitors. Partial responses occurred in three dose-escalation patients, of whom one had hepatocellular carcinoma and two had cutaneous melanoma. Peripheral TCRbeta sequencing aimed to test whether ivuxolimab altered TCR sequence diversity and caused clonal T-cell expansion. The monotherapy dose-escalation portion (N ≈ 50 patients) of the phase I ivuxolimab trial is reported in the paper. What the study reported, not specific to this receptor: At doses from 0.1 to 3.0 mg/kg, clonal expansion was seen in both CD4+ and CD8+ blood T cells between baseline and week 6. After ivuxolimab, more expanded clones were found on average in CD8+ T cells than in CD4+ T cells. In partial responders in the 0.1-3.0 mg/kg groups, normalized peripheral clonal expansion was found to be among the lowest, especially among CD8+ T cells. Low levels of normalized T-cell clonal expansion were also shown by some nonresponding patients. The antigen specificity of the clonally expanded peripheral T cells was not determined.

The trial excluded patients who had a history of autoimmune disease or were on systemic immunosuppression. Peripheral blood for TCR sequencing was collected from all dose cohorts at baseline, on cycle 4 day 1, and on cycle 7 day 1. The samples were taken from a phase I, first-in-human, multicenter, open-label dose-escalation trial of ivuxolimab. Adults with locally advanced or metastatic head and neck squamous cell, hepatocellular, melanoma or renal cell carcinoma were enrolled in the trial. CD4+ and CD8+ T cells were sorted separately from peripheral blood before TCR sequencing. According to the germline V gene, CDR1 reads MNHEY and CDR2 reads SVGAGI. Unmatched junction bases come to 6, with V trimmed by 2 bases and J by 5 bases. The CDR3 has 15 amino acids, counting the end cysteine and phenylalanine. Just the 45-base CDR3 DNA is kept, in frame starting at base 1. Genomic DNA was isolated from the sorted cells so that the TCRbeta CDR3 region could be sequenced. The immunoSEQ Assay was used to sequence the TCRbeta CDR3 regions. Held by TCRdb, this immuneACCESS table contains in-frame sequences only and omits some clones. Under half of the omission traces to an unresolved V gene where checked; the cause of the rest is unknown. Within this sample are some 68,000 clones, with 86% of them counted one time only. About 2.1% of the sample goes to the ten largest clones.

This TCR derives from an adult with an advanced solid tumor such as melanoma, head and neck, liver or kidney cancer. The chain is assembled from TRBV6-5 and TRBJ2-1; the central 7 bases match TRBD2. The input for sequencing was CD4+ or CD8+ T cells sorted from blood, taken in a trial of the OX40 agonist ivuxolimab. In nucleotide form, the sequence is TGTGCCAGCAGTTACGCTCGGACTAGGAACAATGAGCAGTTCTTC. This yields the protein CASSYARTRNNEQFF.